These T cell receptor beta chains were read from a single sample in a study of shared clonotypes between healthy human individuals. The data were produced by immunoSEQ multiplex PCR, yet TCRdb's version contains in-frame clones alone and is incomplete. The sample lists 450,000 to 550,000 clones; approximately 85% were seen once. Material: PBMCs. These receptors were taken from a woman aged 35 to 49 in good health. Some clones in this sample may be carry-over from other donors' samples. Both conserved end residues are part of each CDR3. The D gene is left open where the match is weak. Where a row states a size, it is once, few, many or the class of an expanded clone; other rows omit it.

TRBJ2-2 | TRBV5-1 | NA | TRBD2 | TGCGCCAGCAGCGTTAGCGGGCCGAACACCGGGGAGCTGTTTTTT | CASSVSGPNTGELFF
TRBJ2-7 | TRBV11-2 | NA | TRBD2 | TGTGCCAGCAGCCCCGGCTGGCGGGAGGTCCAGCTCTACGAGCAGTACTTC | CASSPGWREVQLYEQYF
TRBJ2-4 | TRBV20-1 | NA | NA | TGCAGTGTATATGGCAAAAACATTCAGTACTTC | CSVYGKNIQYF
TRBJ1-3 | TRBV5-1 | NA | NA | TGCGCCAGCAGCTTGGCAGTTTCAGGGCCTCTCTCTGGAAACACCATATATTTT | CASSLAVSGPLSGNTIYF
TRBJ2-7 | TRBV6-1 | NA | NA | TGTGCCAGCAGTGAAACCGGGCCAACTGAGCAGTACTTC | CASSETGPTEQYF
TRBJ2-7 | TRBV7-9 | NA | NA | TGTGCCAGCAGCACGGGACTGTTGTTGCACGAGCAGTACTTC | CASSTGLLLHEQYF
TRBJ2-3 | TRBV5-1 | NA | NA | TGCGCCAGCAGCCCCAGAGGGGATCAAGATACGCAGTATTTT | CASSPRGDQDTQYF
TRBJ2-1 | TRBV7-6 | NA | TRBD1 | TGTGCCAGCAGCCATACAGGGGTGCCCACCAGCTCCTACAATGAGCAGTTCTTC | CASSHTGVPTSSYNEQFF
TRBJ2-5 | TRBV7-3 | many | TRBD2 | TGTGCCAGCAGCCGAACAGCGGGAGGGCCCCAAGAGACCCAGTACTTC | CASSRTAGGPQETQYF
TRBJ2-7 | TRBV7-6 | NA | TRBD2 | TGTGCCAGCAGCTTGAGCGGGAGGGGAAACGAGCAGTACTTC | CASSLSGRGNEQYF
TRBJ1-5 | TRBV19 | NA | TRBD1 | TGTGCCAGTAGTCCCCGGACAGGGAGCTATAATCAGCCCCAGCATTTT | CASSPRTGSYNQPQHF
TRBJ1-5 | TRBV6-5 | NA | NA | TGTGCCAGCAGTACAGATAATCATCAGCCCCAGCATTTT | CASSTDNHQPQHF
TRBJ2-1 | TRBV19 | once | NA | TGTGCCAGTAGTCTCTCCATCCGGGACTCCGCGTACCAGTTCTTC | CASSLSIRDSAYQFF
TRBJ2-6 | TRBV14 | NA | NA | TGTGCCAGCAGCCGCGTCAGGACTGGGGCCAACGTCCTGACTTTC | CASSRVRTGANVLTF
TRBJ2-2 | TRBV7-8 | NA | NA | TGTGCCAGCAGCCCAAGGACCTTACTGAACACCGGGGAGCTGTTTTTT | CASSPRTLLNTGELFF
TRBJ1-1 | TRBV11-2 | NA | TRBD1 | TGTGCCAGCAGCTCGACTTCAGGGGGCTGGTTCGCTGAAGCTTTCTTT | CASSSTSGGWFAEAFF
TRBJ1-4 | TRBV18 | NA | NA | TGTGCCAGCTCACTCGGGCGTCGGGAGAAACTGTTTTTT | CASSLGRREKLFF
TRBJ2-6 | TRBV28 | NA | NA | TGTGCCAGCAGTGCGGGACACGTTCCTGGGGCCAACGTCCTGACTTTC | CASSAGHVPGANVLTF
TRBJ1-4 | TRBV5-5 | NA | NA | TGTGCCAGCAGCCTCGGGTCCGTACCGCGCGGCTTGTTTTTT | CASSLGSVPRGLFF
TRBJ1-6 | TRBV5-1 | NA | NA | TGCGCCAGCAGGTGGGACGGTAATTCACCCCTCCACTTT | CASRWDGNSPLHF
TRBJ2-7 | TRBV5-5 | many | NA | TGTGCCAGCAGCTTGGAGGGCAGGGTCTACGAGCAGTACTTC | CASSLEGRVYEQYF
TRBJ2-1 | TRBV19 | once | TRBD1 | TGTGCCAGTAGTCCCGACAGGGGGCCAAGGTCCTTATACAATGAGCAGTTCTTC | CASSPDRGPRSLYNEQFF
TRBJ2-7 | TRBV7-2 | NA | TRBD2 | TGTGCCAGCAGCCCCCCGGGCGGGGGCTCCTACGAGCAGTACTTC | CASSPPGGGSYEQYF
TRBJ2-7 | TRBV30 | NA | TRBD2 | TGTGCCTGGAGTGTGGGGCTAGCGGGCTACGAGCAGTACTTC | CAWSVGLAGYEQYF
TRBJ1-1 | TRBV30 | NA | TRBD1 | TGTGCCTGGAGTGTATTTGGGACAGGCGACGGGGGCACTGAAGCTTTCTTT | CAWSVFGTGDGGTEAFF
TRBJ2-5 | TRBV11-1 | NA | NA | TGTGCCAGCAGCTTAGCGATCGAGACCCAGTACTTC | CASSLAIETQYF
TRBJ1-1 | TRBV7-8 | NA | NA | TGTGCCAGCAGCCCATCCGGGGGGGGAGCGAACACTGAAGCTTTCTTT | CASSPSGGGANTEAFF
TRBJ2-7 | TRBV19 | many | NA | TGTGCCAGTAAAGGCCCACTCTCCTACGAGCAGTACTTC | CASKGPLSYEQYF
TRBJ1-1 | TRBV2 | NA | NA | TGTGCCAGCAGTGTTGGCGCGCCGACGGACACTGAAGCTTTCTTT | CASSVGAPTDTEAFF
TRBJ2-7 | TRBV5-1 | NA | TRBD1 | TGCGCCAGCAGCTTGGGAGGACAGGGGGGAGAGCAGTACTTC | CASSLGGQGGEQYF
TRBJ2-7 | TRBV28 | once | NA | TGTGCCAGCAGACCCGGGGCGATCTACGAGCAGTACTTC | CASRPGAIYEQYF
TRBJ2-7 | TRBV27 | NA | NA | TGTGCCAGCAGTTTTTTGAGCGAGCAGTACTTC | CASSFLSEQYF
TRBJ2-5 | TRBV7-2 | NA | NA | TGTGCCAGCAGCTTTCCCCAGGGGCCCCAAGAGACCCAGTACTTC | CASSFPQGPQETQYF